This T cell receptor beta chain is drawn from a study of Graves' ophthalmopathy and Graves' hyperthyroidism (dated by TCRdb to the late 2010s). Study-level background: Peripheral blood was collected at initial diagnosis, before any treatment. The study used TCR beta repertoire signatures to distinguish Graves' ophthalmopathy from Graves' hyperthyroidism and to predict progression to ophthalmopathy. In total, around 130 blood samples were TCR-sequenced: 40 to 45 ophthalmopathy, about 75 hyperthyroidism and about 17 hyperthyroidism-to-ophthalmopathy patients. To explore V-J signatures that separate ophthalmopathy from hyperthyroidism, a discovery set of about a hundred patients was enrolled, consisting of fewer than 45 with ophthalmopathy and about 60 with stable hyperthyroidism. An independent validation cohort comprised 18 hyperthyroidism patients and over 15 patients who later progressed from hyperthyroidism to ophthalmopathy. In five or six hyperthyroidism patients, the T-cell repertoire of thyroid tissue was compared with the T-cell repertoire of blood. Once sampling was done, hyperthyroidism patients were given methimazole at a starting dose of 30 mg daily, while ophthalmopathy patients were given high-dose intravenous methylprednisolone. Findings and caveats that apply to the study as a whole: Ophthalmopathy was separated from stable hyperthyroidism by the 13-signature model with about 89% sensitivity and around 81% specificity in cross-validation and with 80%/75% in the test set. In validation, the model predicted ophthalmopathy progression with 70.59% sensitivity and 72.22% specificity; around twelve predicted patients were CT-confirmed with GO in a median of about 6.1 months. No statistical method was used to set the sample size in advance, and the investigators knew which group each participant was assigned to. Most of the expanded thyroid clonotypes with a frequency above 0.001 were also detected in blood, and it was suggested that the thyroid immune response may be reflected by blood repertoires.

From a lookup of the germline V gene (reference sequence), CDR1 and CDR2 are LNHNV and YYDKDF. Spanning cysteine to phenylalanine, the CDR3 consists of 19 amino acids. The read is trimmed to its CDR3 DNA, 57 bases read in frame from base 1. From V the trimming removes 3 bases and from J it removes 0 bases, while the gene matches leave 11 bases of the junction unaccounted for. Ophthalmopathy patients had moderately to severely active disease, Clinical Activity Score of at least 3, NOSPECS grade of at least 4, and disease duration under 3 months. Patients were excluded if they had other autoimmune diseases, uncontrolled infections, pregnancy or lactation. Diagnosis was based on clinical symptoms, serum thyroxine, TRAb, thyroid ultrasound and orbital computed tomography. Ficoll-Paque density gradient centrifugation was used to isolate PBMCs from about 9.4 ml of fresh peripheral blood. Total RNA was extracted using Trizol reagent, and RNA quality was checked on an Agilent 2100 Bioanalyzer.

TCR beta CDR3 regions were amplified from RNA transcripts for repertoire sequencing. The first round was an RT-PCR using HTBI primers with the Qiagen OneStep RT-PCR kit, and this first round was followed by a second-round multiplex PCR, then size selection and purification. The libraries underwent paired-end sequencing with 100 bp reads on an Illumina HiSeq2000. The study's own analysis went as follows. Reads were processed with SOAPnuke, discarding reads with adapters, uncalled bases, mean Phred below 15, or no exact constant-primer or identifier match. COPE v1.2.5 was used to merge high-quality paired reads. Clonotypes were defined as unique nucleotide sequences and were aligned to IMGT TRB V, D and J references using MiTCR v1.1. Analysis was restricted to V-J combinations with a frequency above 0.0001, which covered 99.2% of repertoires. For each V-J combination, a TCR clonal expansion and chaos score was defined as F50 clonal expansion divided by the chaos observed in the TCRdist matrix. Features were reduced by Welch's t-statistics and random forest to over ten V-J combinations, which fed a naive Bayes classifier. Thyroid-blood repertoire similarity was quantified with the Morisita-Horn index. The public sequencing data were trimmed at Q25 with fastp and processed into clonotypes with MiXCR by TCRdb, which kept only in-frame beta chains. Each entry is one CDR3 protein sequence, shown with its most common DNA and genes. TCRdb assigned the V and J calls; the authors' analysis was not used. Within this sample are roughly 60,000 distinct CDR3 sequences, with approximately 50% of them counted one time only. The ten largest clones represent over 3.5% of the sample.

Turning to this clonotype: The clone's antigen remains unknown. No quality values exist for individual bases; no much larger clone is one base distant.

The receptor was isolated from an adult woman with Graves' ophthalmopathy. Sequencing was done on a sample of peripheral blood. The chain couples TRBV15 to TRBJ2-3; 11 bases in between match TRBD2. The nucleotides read TGTGCCACCAGCAGGGCCTCTCCGGGACTAGCGGTTAGCACAGATACGCAGTATTTT. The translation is CATSRASPGLAVSTDTQYF.